The T cell receptor (beta chain) described here comes from a study of tumor-infiltrating lymphocytes in primary liver carcinoma. The wider study: Yields of productive TCRbeta reads ranged from roughly 3.65 to 7.5 million per sample and were similar across tissue types. Findings of the study overall: Lesser overlap characterized tumor-adjacent and tumor-blood pairs relative to tumor region pairs.

The germline V gene encodes CDR1 SNHLY and CDR2 FYNNEI. CDR3 size: 14 residues. The V end was cut by 2 bases, the J end by 0 bases, with 6 bases between. From 450 to 550 ng total RNA, TCR beta cDNA was generated with a primer in the constant region. Researchers made the TCR beta libraries by running three nested multiplex PCR rounds with slightly modified ARM-PCR. Forward primers for TRBV1-TRBV30 and a C-beta reverse primer served the first two PCR rounds, at around 9 cycles each. TCRdb fed the multiplex PCR reads into MiXCR, producing one record per CDR3 protein. This table has around 88,000 distinct CDR3 sequences, less than 70% appearing once. RNA and DNA were co-extracted from approximately 20-30 mg of unsorted bulk tissue. Primary liver carcinoma, confirmed by histopathology, was surgically resected. Patients were treatment-naive with chronic HBV infection. In regard to this clonotype: Antigen specificity is unknown.

This sequence originates from a man aged 35 to 55 with primary liver carcinoma and hepatitis B virus infection. The chain has TRBV2 and TRBJ2-3; no clear D. The sequencing sample was made of tumor-adjacent normal liver tissue. CDR3 sequence: CASSEPLSTDTQYF. The CDR3 DNA is TGTGCCAGCAGTGAACCCCTGAGCACAGATACGCAGTATTTT.